These 12 T cell receptor beta chains were all obtained from the same sample, sequenced in a study of T cells after posttransplantation cyclophosphamide. The repertoire was sequenced with immunoSEQ multiplex PCR; TCRdb's copy has only in-frame clones and lacks some. This sample has 8,000 to 10,000 clones, with more than 80% found just once. Controls had myeloablative marrow grafts with methotrexate and calcineurin inhibitor, sampled at 1 year. The material was PBMCs, obtained almost 450 days after allogeneic stem cell transplant with calcineurin inhibitor and methotrexate. These TCRs come from a male patient between 45 and 59 years old who received an allogeneic stem cell transplant from an unrelated donor, was CMV-positive, and had chronic GVHD only. T cells may partly derive from the graft donor.

V and J are TRBV6-6 and TRBJ2-2, with 9 bases fitting TRBD2. The CDR3 spans 14 residues. V was pared by 8 bases and J by 6 bases, with 7 bases of the junction left unmatched. Germline CDR1 and CDR2: MNHNY and SVGAGI (reference sequence). The CDR3, as DNA: TGTGCCAGCCTGCGGGGGGGCTCGGCCGGGGAGCTGTTTTTT. Translated: CASLRGGSAGELFF.

The chain uses TRBV2 and TRBJ1-2; the match to TRBD1 covers 7 bases. Looked up from germline, CDR1 is SNHLY and CDR2 is FYNNEI. There are 15 residues in the CDR3. V lost 8 bases and J lost 0; bases outside the gene matches: 9. Here the CDR3 reads CASLGQETPNYGYTF. The CDR3 nucleotides are TGTGCCAGCTTAGGACAGGAGACTCCTAACTATGGCTACACCTTC.

This chain connects TRBV7-9 to TRBJ2-3; D unclear. Germline V gives CDR1 SEHNR, CDR2 FQNEAQ (reference sequence). CDR3 size: 13 residues. The V end was cut by 4 bases, the J end by 4 bases, with 9 bases between. In DNA, the CDR3 is TGTGCCAGCAGCTCACGAGGCCCAGATACGCAGTATTTT. Its translation is CASSSRGPDTQYF.

The rearrangement links TRBV4-1 to TRBJ2-1; 8 positions agree with TRBD2. CDR3 length: 13 residues. CDR1 MGHRA and CDR2 YSYEKL come from the germline V gene. With V trimmed by 5 bases and J by 9 bases, 6 bases remained unmatched. The CDR3 DNA is TGCGCCAGCAGCGCGGGACTAGGTTCTGAGCAGTTCTTC. Protein product: CASSAGLGSEQFF.

The V gene is TRBV29-1, the J gene TRBJ2-1; 8 bases line up with TRBD2. The CDR3 is 14 amino acids. The germline gives CDR1 SQVTM, CDR2 ANQGSEA. V shed 7 bases, J shed 4 bases, and the junction held 9 bases outside the gene matches. CDR3 protein: CSGRGTRSYNEQFF. The CDR3 coding sequence is TGCAGCGGCCGCGGGACTAGATCTTACAATGAGCAGTTCTTC.

A few counts support this clone. The rearrangement joins TRBV28 to TRBJ1-1, with D possibly being TRBD1 (5 bases). The V end lost 4 bases, the J end lost 0 bases, and 21 bases lay between the germline ends. Looked up from germline, CDR1 is MDHEN and CDR2 is SYDVKM. CDR3 length: 18 residues. CDR3 sequence: CASSSGGVEDSMNTEAFF. DNA for the CDR3: TGTGCCAGCAGTTCCGGGGGGGTAGAAGATTCTATGAACACTGAAGCTTTCTTT.

The rearrangement links TRBV7-2 to TRBJ1-5; 9 nucleotides match TRBD1. CDR3 length: 16 amino acids. Germline values: CDR1 SGHTA, CDR2 FQGNSA. The ends lost 5 bases at V and 3 bases at J; junction bases unmatched: 8. This chain's CDR3 is CASSATGGSVNQPQHF. The CDR3 DNA follows: TGTGCCAGCAGCGCCACAGGGGGCTCGGTCAATCAGCCCCAGCATTTT.

This chain connects TRBV5-1 to TRBJ1-2; D is uncertain. V lost 1 base and J lost 4, with 11 bases in between. Looked up from germline, CDR1 is SGHRS and CDR2 is YFSETQ. This CDR3 comprises 14 residues. The CDR3 sequence is CASSLQTPGYGYTF. The CDR3 DNA follows: TGCGCCAGCAGCTTGCAGACGCCGGGCTATGGCTACACCTTC.

V and J are TRBV5-5 and TRBJ2-1; D not resolved. Germline CDR1 SGHKS, CDR2 YYEKEE (reference sequence). Trimming removed 0 bases at V and 9 bases at J, with 16 bases between. There are 15 residues in the CDR3. CDR3 in amino acids: CASSLGSLKRREQFF. CDR3 sequence (DNA): TGTGCCAGCAGCTTGGGATCTTTAAAGAGGCGTGAGCAGTTCTTC. Looking up the rest from reference TRBV5-5 and TRBJ2-1 gives the full variable domain: DAGVTQSPTHLIKTRGQQVTLRCSPISGHKSVSWYQQVLGQGPQFIFQYYEKEERGRGNFPDRFSARQFPNYSSELNVNALLLGDSALYLCASSLGSLKRREQFFGPGTRLTVL.

The rearrangement joins TRBV28 to TRBJ2-3, with 14 bases fitting TRBD2. The V gene's germline CDR1 is MDHEN and CDR2 SYDVKM. The CDR3 totals 16 residues. After removal of 7 bases from V and 4 bases from J, the junction contained 7 bases not matched to a gene. The CDR3 coding sequence is TGTGCCAGCACCCTCGGGACTAGCGGGAGTGCAGATACGCAGTATTTT. This translates into CASTLGTSGSADTQYF.

The chain is built from TRBV7-9 and TRBJ2-1; a weak D match, TRBD2 (6 bases). V lost 8 bases and J 8 bases, leaving 25 bases between the germline ends. The germline CDR1 and CDR2 sequences are SEHNR and FQNEAQ (reference sequence). This CDR3 is 16 amino acids long. CDR3 loop: CASSPGGEGIRYEQFF. In nucleotides, the CDR3 is TGTGCCAGCTCCCCCGGGGGAGAGGGTATACGATATGAGCAGTTCTTC.

This chain connects TRBV19 to TRBJ1-1; D may be TRBD1 (6 bases). Germline CDR1 LNHDA, CDR2 SQIVND (reference sequence). The CDR3 spans 17 residues. V was trimmed by 0 bases and J by 2 bases, leaving 16 bases between them. The CDR3, as DNA: TGTGCCAGTAGTATAGACCCAACACAGGGAAGTAACACTGAAGCTTTCTTT. The encoded protein is CASSIDPTQGSNTEAFF.